Presented here are 23 T cell receptor beta chains from one specimen sequenced in a study of T cells in Graves' hyperthyroidism and ophthalmopathy. Researchers took RNA transcripts and amplified the TCR beta CDR3 regions from them. Using the HTBI primer set, a first-round RT-PCR was run on the TCR CDR3. TCRdb processed the multiplex PCR reads anew with MiXCR; each CDR3 protein has one entry. Among more than 500,000 distinct CDR3 sequences listed, around 15% were seen once. Sample: blood. All receptors derive from a woman in her twenties or thirties with Graves' hyperthyroidism.

This clonotype was seen at least ten times. The chain has TRBV6-2 or TRBV6-3 and TRBJ1-5, with a tentative D call TRBD1 (6 bases). The CDR3 is made up of 17 amino acids. The germline V gene has CDR1 MNHEY and CDR2 SVGEGT. V was shortened by 0 bases and J by 5 bases, with 17 bases between the two germline ends. CDR3 region: CASSYSNRARGYQPQHF. In nucleotides, the CDR3 is TGTGCCAGCAGTTACTCCAACAGGGCGAGGGGCTATCAGCCCCAGCATTTT.

This clonotype was counted at least ten times. V gene TRBV7-2 combines with J gene TRBJ2-7; D is undetermined. Germline values: CDR1 SGHTA, CDR2 FQGNSA. The CDR3 extends over 13 amino acids. The V end was cut by 5 bases, the J end by 3 bases, with 11 bases between. The CDR3 reads CASSAQANYEQYF. The CDR3 DNA is TGTGCCAGCAGCGCTCAGGCGAACTACGAGCAGTACTTC.

For this clonotype: Since no conserved phenylalanine or tryptophan closes the CDR3, a read error is the likely cause. The CDR3 protein is CASNARGWHEQFL. In DNA, the CDR3 is TGTGCCAGCAACGCCCGGGGTTGGCACGAGCAGTTCCTC. The rearrangement uses TRBV7-9 and TRBJ2-1; weak D call: TRBD2 (5 bases). The CDR3 is 13 amino acids. V dropped 7 bases and J dropped 10 bases, with 17 bases sitting between them. CDR1 is SEHNR, CDR2 FQNEAQ, per germline (reference sequence).

This clonotype was picked up many times. The chain carries TRBV28 and TRBJ2-1; possibly TRBD1 or TRBD2 for D (5 bases each). The CDR3 consists of 11 residues. Germline V CDR1 and CDR2: MDHEN, SYDVKM. Trimming removed 1 base at V and 13 bases at J, with 8 bases between. The CDR3 sequence is CASSLLGRQFF. The CDR3 bases are TGTGCCAGCAGTTTATTGGGACGACAGTTCTTC.

There are many counts of this clonotype. The V gene is TRBV4-1, the J gene TRBJ2-7; D is unresolved. CDR1 MGHRA and CDR2 YSYEKL come from the germline V gene. V lost 4 bases, J lost 4 bases, and 17 bases lay in between. The CDR3 has 15 residues. The CDR3 sequence: CASSLELSPGYEQYF. The CDR3 DNA reads as TGCGCCAGCAGCCTTGAACTCTCACCCGGTTACGAGCAGTACTTC.

The rearrangement links TRBV19 to TRBJ1-6; D possibly corresponds to TRBD1 (6 bases). The CDR3 length is 15 residues. Looked up from germline, CDR1 is LNHDA and CDR2 is SQIVND (reference sequence). V gave up 5 bases and J gave up 4 bases, with 12 bases separating them. DNA of the CDR3: TGTGCCAGTAGTCTTCCGACAGGTTATAATTCACCCCTCCACTTT. This codes for CASSLPTGYNSPLHF.

In this sample, this clonotype turned up many times. CDR3 in DNA: TGTGCCAGCAGCTTAGGCGGTATTAATGAGCAGTTCTTC. Translation gives CASSLGGINEQFF. The rearrangement uses TRBV7-9 and TRBJ2-1; no clear D gene. The CDR3 is made up of 13 amino acids. The V gene's germline CDR1 is SEHNR and CDR2 FQNEAQ (reference sequence). V was pared by 1 base and J by 7 bases, with 8 bases between.

This clonotype was recorded at least ten times. This sequence joins TRBV7-2 and TRBJ2-3; a possible D gene is TRBD1 (5 bases). The CDR3 runs 15 residues. The germline gives CDR1 SGHTA, CDR2 FQGNSA. V was clipped by 1 base and J by 3 bases, with 11 bases between them. For the CDR3, the DNA is TGTGCCAGCAGCTTAGGGGTGACAGTGACAGATACGCAGTATTTT. Protein product: CASSLGVTVTDTQYF.

The V call is TRBV20-1, the J call TRBJ2-1, with D perhaps TRBD2 (6 bases). The CDR3 has 17 residues. From germline, CDR1 is DFQATT and CDR2 SNEGSKA (reference sequence). V was trimmed by 2 bases and J by 7 bases, leaving 24 bases between them. The CDR3 bases are TGCAGTGCTAGAAACCCACGGCTAGCGAGGTCCTTTAATGAGCAGTTCTTC. Translating it yields CSARNPRLARSFNEQFF.

In this sample, this clonotype turned up a few times. The gene calls are TRBV4-1 and TRBJ2-3, with D perhaps TRBD1 or TRBD2 (5 bases each). CDR3 length: 15 amino acids. Germline assignment: CDR1 MGHRA and CDR2 YSYEKL. V was trimmed by 0 bases and J by 4 bases, leaving 11 bases between them. The CDR3 is CASSQEPRGADTQYF. The CDR3 DNA reads as TGCGCCAGCAGCCAAGAACCCCGGGGCGCAGATACGCAGTATTTT.

The chain links TRBV11-1 to TRBJ2-3; 8 bases map to TRBD1. This CDR3 is 15 amino acids long. The germline V gene has CDR1 SGHAT and CDR2 FQDESV (reference sequence). With V trimmed by 2 bases and J by 5 bases, 6 bases remained unmatched. CDR3 DNA: TGTGCCAGCAGCTTATCCAGGGGGCAAGGAGATACGCAGTATTTT. Translating it yields CASSLSRGQGDTQYF.

This clonotype has just a few counts. The gene calls are TRBV27 and TRBJ2-2; no reliable D call. V gave up 5 bases and J gave up 0 bases, with 7 bases separating them. The V gene's germline CDR1 is MNHEY and CDR2 SMNVEV (reference sequence). The CDR3 length is 14 residues. The CDR3 bases are TGTGCCAGCAGTAAAGGGACGAACACCGGGGAGCTGTTTTTT. Translating it yields CASSKGTNTGELFF.

The chain joins TRBV6-2 or TRBV6-3 to TRBJ1-5; 11 positions agree with TRBD1. The CDR3 sequence is 17 residues long. Germline lookup yields CDR1 MNHEY and CDR2 SVGEGT. Trimming cost V 5 bases and J 3 bases; bases outside gene matches: 9. CDR3 nucleotides: TGTGCCAGCAGTCCCAGGACAGGGGGCGCGGACAATCAGCCCCAGCATTTT. This translates into CASSPRTGGADNQPQHF.

This clonotype showed up many times. The chain combines TRBV5-1 with TRBJ2-3, with 16 positions matching TRBD2. Germline CDR1 and CDR2: SGHRS and YFSETQ. The CDR3 is made up of 16 amino acids. With V trimmed by 5 bases and J by 3 bases, 3 bases remained unmatched. DNA for the CDR3: TGCGCCAGCAGGGGACTAGCGGGAGGGCCAACAGATACGCAGTATTTT. Translation: CASRGLAGGPTDTQYF. The entire variable domain, with the rest obtained from reference TRBV5-1 and TRBJ2-3, is as follows: KAGVTQTPRYLIKTRGQQVTLSCSPISGHRSVSWYQQTPGQGLQFLFEYFSETQRNKGNFPGRFSGRQFSNSRSEMNVSTLELGDSALYLCASRGLAGGPTDTQYFGPGTRLTVL.

The chain recombines TRBV19 with TRBJ2-7, with a tentative D call TRBD2 (6 bases). The CDR3 has 15 residues. V was cut by 3 bases and J by 3 bases, with 15 bases left in between. Germline V CDR1 and CDR2: LNHDA, SQIVND (reference sequence). This chain's CDR3 is CASSIGSGFHYEQYF. CDR3 in DNA: TGTGCCAGTAGTATCGGAAGCGGGTTTCACTACGAGCAGTACTTC. The whole variable domain, remainder taken from reference TRBV19 and TRBJ2-7, is DGGITQSPKYLFRKEGQNVTLSCEQNLNHDAMYWYRQDPGQGLRLIYYSQIVNDFQKGDIAEGYSVSREKKESFPLTVTSAQKNPTAFYLCASSIGSGFHYEQYFGPGTRLTVT.

This clonotype was counted ten times or more. This chain links TRBV3-2 with TRBJ2-5; whether TRBD1, the table's D call, matches the DNA was not checked. TRBV3-2 is a documented pseudogene. The CDR3 consists of 16 residues. In nucleotides, the CDR3 is TGTGCCAGCAGCCCGAGGGACAGGGTGGGTTCGGAGACCCAGTACTTC. The encoded protein is CASSPRDRVGSETQYF.

This clonotype was seen many times. V is TRBV5-1 and J is TRBJ2-1, with 8 bases identical to TRBD2. The CDR3 runs 16 residues. V was pared by 4 bases and J by 4 bases, with 10 bases of the junction left unmatched. CDR1 and CDR2 from the germline V gene are SGHRS and YFSETQ. The DNA of the CDR3 is TGCGCCAGCAGCAGAAGGTTAGCGGGACCTTACAATGAGCAGTTCTTC. The encoded protein is CASSRRLAGPYNEQFF.

This clonotype was recorded a few times. J is TRBJ1-4 and V is TRBV5-1; 7 bases map to TRBD1. The germline gives CDR1 SGHRS, CDR2 YFSETQ. This CDR3 has 15 residues. With V trimmed by 3 bases and J by 4 bases, 6 bases remained unmatched. CDR3 protein: CASSWLGQLNEKLFF. The CDR3, as DNA: TGCGCCAGCAGCTGGCTGGGACAGCTTAATGAAAAACTGTTTTTT.

V usage is TRBV19 and J usage is TRBJ1-1; TRBD1 matches at 7 bases. The CDR3 sequence is 14 residues long. CDR1 LNHDA and CDR2 SQIVND come from the germline V gene (reference sequence). V gave up 2 bases and J gave up 6 bases; unmatched junction bases: 6. The CDR3 sequence is CASSIIGQDAEAFF. CDR3 DNA: TGTGCCAGTAGTATAATTGGACAGGACGCTGAAGCTTTCTTT.

This clonotype was detected a few times. The CDR3 nucleotides read TGTGCCAGCAGTCATAATGGGGGAAACACCATATATTTT. Protein product: CASSHNGGNTIYF. This rearrangement joins TRBV12-3 or TRBV12-4 to TRBJ1-3; D not certain. The CDR3 length is 13 residues. Trimming left V 5 bases short and J 4 bases short, with 9 bases between.

This clonotype was detected ten times or more. The J gene is TRBJ2-7, the V gene TRBV28, with unresolved D. Germline CDR1 MDHEN, CDR2 SYDVKM. V lost 2 bases and J 3 bases, leaving 14 bases between the germline ends. The CDR3 covers 15 residues. CDR3 sequence reads: CASSLGVPPLYEQYF. DNA of the CDR3: TGTGCCAGCAGTTTAGGGGTCCCACCTCTCTACGAGCAGTACTTC.

The chain is built from TRBV28 and TRBJ1-4, with D possibly being TRBD1 (5 bases). This CDR3 is built from 14 residues. From germline, CDR1 is MDHEN and CDR2 SYDVKM. V shed 7 bases and J shed 3 bases, with 12 bases lying between them. The CDR3 region has the DNA TGTGCCAGCAATCAGGGAACGGCTAATGAAAAACTGTTTTTT. This sequence encodes CASNQGTANEKLFF.

Worth noting for this clonotype: Compared with germline, one end of the junction differs, possibly owing to a read error. The genes are TRBV12-3 or TRBV12-4 and TRBJ2-4; D is perhaps TRBD2 (5 bases). The CDR3 totals 13 residues. This CDR3 reads CASNLLEGNIQYF. CDR3 DNA: TGTGCCAGCAATTTACTAGAAGGGAACATTCAGTACTTC.